These T cell receptor beta chains were read from a single sample in a study of response to subunit inactivated influenza vaccine. One entry per CDR3 protein results from TCRdb running MiXCR on the RT-PCR reads. Here the sample spans some 520,000 distinct CDR3 sequences, 16% being singletons. The sample was CD4+ T cells sorted from PBMCs, taken roughly 24 months after vaccination. These receptors were taken from a man aged 50 to 69 who received an inactivated influenza vaccine. Both conserved end residues are part of each CDR3. The order of the fields is D gene, J gene, clone size, V gene, CDR3 protein, CDR3 DNA. The D gene is left open where the match is weak. Only part of the rows carry a size: once, few, many, or a class if the clone is expanded.

.,TRBJ2-3,many,TRBV9,CASSAYPDRSTDTQYF,TGTGCCAGCAGCGCCTACCCAGACCGGAGCACAGATACGCAGTATTTT
.,TRBJ2-7,.,TRBV14,CASSQHPPPLYEQYF,TGTGCCAGCAGCCAACACCCCCCTCCTCTCTACGAGCAGTACTTC
.,TRBJ2-3,.,TRBV5-4,CASSPSTSYTDTQYF,TGTGCCAGCAGCCCATCGACTAGTTACACAGATACGCAGTATTTT
.,TRBJ2-2,many,TRBV12-3/TRBV12-4,CASSLSTTGELFF,TGTGCCAGCAGTTTAAGCACCACCGGGGAGCTGTTTTTT
.,TRBJ1-1,once,TRBV4-3,CASSQDFPAAEAFF,TGCGCCAGCAGCCAAGATTTCCCGGCTGCTGAAGCTTTCTTT
TRBD1,TRBJ1-1,.,TRBV11-2,CASKRDSKAGGNTEAFF,TGTGCCAGCAAACGGGACAGCAAAGCAGGGGGGAACACTGAAGCTTTCTTT
.,TRBJ2-7,few,TRBV4-2,CASSQPRDLREQYF,TGTGCCAGCAGCCAACCCCGGGACTTACGGGAGCAGTACTTC
.,TRBJ2-5,.,TRBV20-1,CSARDPPPRTAQETQYF,TGCAGTGCTAGAGATCCCCCGCCCCGGACAGCCCAAGAGACCCAGTACTTC
.,TRBJ2-6,.,TRBV9,CASSVGMTGANVLTF,TGTGCCAGCAGCGTAGGCATGACTGGGGCCAACGTCCTGACTTTC
.,TRBJ2-2,few,TRBV9,CASSVDINTGELFF,TGTGCCAGCAGCGTGGACATCAACACCGGGGAGCTGTTTTTT
.,TRBJ1-2,.,TRBV20-1,CSASRKSNYGYTF,TGCAGTGCTTCCCGAAAAAGTAACTATGGCTACACCTTC
.,TRBJ2-3,many,TRBV29-1,CSGCRVPSGTSSTDTQYF,TGCAGCGGTTGTCGGGTCCCCTCCGGGACCTCGAGCACAGATACGCAGTATTTT
TRBD1,TRBJ1-1,many,TRBV12-3/TRBV12-4,CASRTGGMNTEAFF,TGTGCCAGCAGAACAGGGGGGATGAACACTGAAGCTTTCTTT
TRBD1,TRBJ2-2,.,TRBV5-5,CASRLGQGKSLTGELFF,TGTGCCAGCAGGTTGGGACAGGGGAAGTCATTGACCGGGGAGCTGTTTTTT
TRBD1,TRBJ2-7,few,TRBV15,CATSRDRGVYEQYF,TGTGCCACCAGTCGAGACAGGGGGGTCTACGAGCAGTACTTC
TRBD1,TRBJ2-5,few,TRBV5-6,CASIPGQGAWETQYF,TGTGCCAGCATCCCGGGACAGGGGGCGTGGGAGACCCAGTACTTC
.,TRBJ2-3,.,TRBV20-1,CSARVGLSPADTQYF,TGCAGTGCTAGAGTTGGGTTAAGCCCCGCAGATACGCAGTATTTT
TRBD1,TRBJ2-5,.,TRBV4-1,CASSQRAGGGETQYF,TGCGCCAGCAGCCAGCGGGCAGGGGGCGGAGAGACCCAGTACTTC
.,TRBJ1-1,few,TRBV9,CASSVVPEGTEAFF,TGTGCCAGCAGCGTAGTCCCGGAGGGCACTGAAGCTTTCTTT
TRBD1,TRBJ2-2,many,TRBV6-2/TRBV6-3,CASSPGGAGNTGELFF,TGTGCCAGCAGTCCAGGGGGCGCAGGGAACACCGGGGAGCTGTTTTTT
.,TRBJ2-1,many,TRBV12-3/TRBV12-4,CASSHYSNEQFF,TGTGCCAGCAGTCACTACAGCAATGAGCAGTTCTTC
.,TRBJ2-2,few,TRBV7-8,CASSLIRRPNTGELFF,TGTGCCAGCAGCTTAATTCGGCGCCCGAACACCGGGGAGCTGTTTTTT
.,TRBJ2-7,.,TRBV6-2/TRBV6-3,CASSSPVVPYEQYF,TGTGCCAGCAGTTCCCCAGTAGTACCTTACGAGCAGTACTTC
.,TRBJ2-1,.,TRBV5-1,CASSRLSNNEQFF,TGCGCCAGCAGCCGGCTCAGTAACAATGAGCAGTTCTTC
.,TRBJ2-7,.,TRBV29-1,CSVEHRGGTYEQYF,TGCAGCGTTGAGCACAGGGGGGGCACCTACGAGCAGTACTTC
TRBD1,TRBJ2-3,.,TRBV10-3,CAISAGDRGRDTQYF,TGTGCCATCAGTGCGGGGGACAGGGGGCGAGATACGCAGTATTTT
.,TRBJ1-2,.,TRBV12-3/TRBV12-4,CASSLDNYGHTF,TGTGCCAGCAGTTTAGATAACTATGGCCACACCTTC
TRBD1,TRBJ2-7,.,TRBV5-1,CASSRGQGLGEQYF,TGCGCCAGCAGCCGGGGACAGGGGCTCGGCGAGCAGTACTTC
TRBD1,TRBJ1-5,.,TRBV28,CASSPQGHQPQHF,TGTGCCAGCAGTCCACAGGGGCATCAGCCCCAGCATTTT
.,TRBJ2-1,.,TRBV7-7,CASSFGRGLNNEQFF,TGTGCCAGCAGCTTCGGGCGAGGCCTAAACAATGAGCAGTTCTTC
TRBD1,TRBJ2-7,few,TRBV3-1,CASSQEWRQGRSYEQYF,TGTGCCAGCAGCCAAGAATGGAGACAGGGTAGATCCTACGAGCAGTACTTC
.,TRBJ2-3,many,TRBV12-3/TRBV12-4,CASKPSGNTDTQYF,TGTGCCAGCAAGCCTTCAGGGAACACAGATACGCAGTATTTT
TRBD1,TRBJ2-6,few,TRBV3-1,CASGTGTLSGANVLTF,TGTGCCAGCGGGACAGGGACCCTCTCTGGGGCCAACGTCCTGACTTTC
.,TRBJ1-2,many,TRBV12-3/TRBV12-4,CASSLGGISYGYTF,TGTGCCAGCAGTTTGGGTGGGATTAGCTATGGCTACACCTTC
.,TRBJ1-1,many,TRBV12-3/TRBV12-4,CASSSGQILNTEAFF,TGTGCCAGCAGTTCCGGGCAGATACTGAACACTGAAGCTTTCTTT
TRBD2,TRBJ2-5,few,TRBV11-2,CASSLGRLAGLLKYQETQYF,TGTGCCAGCAGCTTAGGACGGCTAGCGGGACTCCTTAAGTACCAAGAGACCCAGTACTTC